This TCR beta chain was found in a study of blood T cell repertoires in COVID-19. Repertoires were generated with immunoSEQ multiplex PCR, while TCRdb's copy carries only in-frame clones and drops some. The data contain about 190,000 clones, roughly 88% of them singletons. With V trimmed by 5 bases and J by 2 bases, 5 bases remained unmatched. This CDR3 has 16 residues. Germline CDR1 reads SGHNT; CDR2 reads YENEEA. Sequencing was done on a sample of peripheral blood. The sequence derives from a woman under 40 with acute or convalescent COVID-19. The rearrangement links TRBV11-3 to TRBJ2-3; 12 nucleotides match TRBD1. The CDR3 region has the DNA TGTGCCAGCAGCCCGGGGACAGGGGGCCTCACAGATACGCAGTATTTT. Amino acids: CASSPGTGGLTDTQYF. The full variable domain, completed using reference TRBV11-3 and TRBJ2-3, is EAGVVQSPRYKIIEKKQPVAFWCNPISGHNTLYWYLQNLGQGPELLIRYENEEAVDDSQLPKDRFSAERLKGVDSTLKIQPAELGDSAVYLCASSPGTGGLTDTQYFGPGTRLTVL.